The clone carrying this TCR beta chain has a count of ten or more. Between the trimmed V and J ends, which lost 6 bases and 6 bases, there was a span of 17 bases. Germline V gives CDR1 MNHNY, CDR2 SVGAGI (reference sequence). The CDR3 is made up of 14 amino acids. The record originates from a study of T cells after yellow fever vaccination. TCRdb analysed the 5' RACE reads with MiXCR anew, one entry per CDR3 protein. The repertoire consists of 250,000 to 300,000 distinct CDR3 sequences, with around 5.3% occurring once and the leading ten covering less than 3.5%. Source: CD4+ T cells sorted from PBMCs, taken on the day of the yellow fever booster vaccination. This clonotype originated in a man between 18 and 35 years old who received the YFV17D yellow fever vaccine. The V gene is TRBV6-6, the J gene TRBJ1-2; D remains unclear. The CDR3 here is CASSRSREENGYTF. Here the CDR3 DNA reads TGTGCCAGCAGCAGGTCTCGGGAAGAAAATGGCTACACCTTC.